This T cell receptor (beta chain) emerged from a study of blood T cells in healthy people across ages. A few counts support this clonotype. Antigen: not known. The V gene's germline CDR1 is DFQATT and CDR2 SNEGSKA (reference sequence). This CDR3 contains 15 residues. After removal of 2 bases from V and 3 bases from J, the junction contained 8 bases not matched to a gene. PCR was performed a second time for about 7 to 12 cycles using a sample-barcoded 5' primer and a J-beta primer mix. A minimum of 2.5 million CDR3-containing paired-end reads was obtained for each sample. Each CDR3 protein gets one entry after TCRdb re-called the 5' RACE reads with MiXCR. The sample gives 550,000 to 600,000 distinct CDR3 sequences, under 55% of which show up once; roughly 25% is in the top ten. Study-wide points: The unsorted PBMCs prevented any conclusive comparison of naive versus antigen-experienced cells.

This TCR came from a man aged 80 or over in good health. Sequences were obtained from blood. The rearrangement links TRBV20-1 to TRBJ2-7, with 9 bases lining up with TRBD1. CDR3 bases: TGCAGTGCTAGAAACCCGGGACAGGGCAACTACGAGCAGTACTTC. Its protein is CSARNPGQGNYEQYF.